This T cell receptor (beta chain) is from a study of healthy donors' naive CD4 and CD8 T cells. Overall study results and limits: About 13% of CD4/CD8 propensity variance appeared explained by V, J and CDR3 charge.

Note on this clonotype: The target antigen is unknown.

Germline CDR1 is MNHNS and CDR2 is SASEGT. Between the trimmed V and J ends, which lost 6 bases and 7 bases, there was a span of 15 bases. The CDR3 has 13 amino acids. TCR libraries were built from about 500 ng of total RNA by linear amplification. TCRdb re-analysed the reads in MiXCR, keeping a single row per CDR3 protein. The sample contains about 180,000 distinct CDR3 sequences, over 60% of which appear only once. The sample comprised naive CD4+ and CD8+ T cells sorted from blood, pooled from several donors. The TCR was taken from a pool of human donors in good health; the sample pools cells from several healthy donors. The chain links TRBV6-1 to TRBJ1-2; tentatively, D is TRBD1 (6 bases). The CDR3 bases are TGTGCCAGCAGCAGCACAGGGATAAGTGGCTACACCTTC. This gives the protein CASSSTGISGYTF.